The following is a T cell receptor (beta chain) sequence with its context. Its antigen is not identified. The CDR3 totals 17 residues. Germline V gene data show CDR1 as SGDLS and CDR2 as YYNGEE. With 3 bases removed from V and 0 bases from J, the gap between germline ends came to 18 bases. The data were obtained in a study of shared clonotypes between healthy human individuals. Study-wide findings and caveats: Naive subsets tended to show greater estimated richness than memory subsets.

The data were produced by immunoSEQ multiplex PCR, yet TCRdb's version contains in-frame clones alone and is incomplete. This table has about 1 million clones, around four fifths appearing once. The sample comprised memory CD4+ T cells sorted from blood. The subset denotes: CD45RA-negative fraction. This TCR was recovered from a man aged 18 to 29 in good health. The chain is built from TRBV9 and TRBJ2-5, with a weak D call TRBD2 (7 bases). The CDR3 reads CASSAGSSGQYQETQYF. The CDR3 nucleotides read TGTGCCAGCAGCGCCGGATCTAGCGGACAGTACCAAGAGACCCAGTACTTC.